This entry describes one T cell receptor beta chain. This CDR3 has 14 amino acids. Losses at the gene ends were 3 bases for V and 5 bases for J; bases not matched to a gene: 8. Germline-derived CDR1 and CDR2 are DFQATT and SNEGSKA (reference sequence). Measured with immunoSEQ multiplex PCR; TCRdb has only the in-frame clones, and not every one. Counted here are 150,000 to 200,000 clones, less than 85% occurring once; the ten biggest clones make up roughly 12%. The data were obtained in a study of blood T cell repertoires in COVID-19. Study-wide context: PBMCs, B-cell-depleted T cells, or T cells were the source of the cDNA or gDNA that made up the material.

This sequence originates from a man between 45 and 60 years old who had recovered from COVID-19. The V gene is TRBV20-1, the J gene TRBJ2-7; 9 bases fit TRBD2. Input material: peripheral blood. The CDR3 protein is CSASMAGGIHEQYF. CDR3 DNA sequence: TGCAGTGCTAGTATGGCGGGAGGGATCCACGAGCAGTACTTC.